A selection of T cell receptor beta chains follows, all from one sample in a study of T-cell memory formation after mild COVID-19. One entry per CDR3 protein results from TCRdb running MiXCR on the 5' RACE reads. In the table there are about 560,000 distinct CDR3 sequences, less than 25% of which are singletons. Material for sequencing was PBMCs or a T cell subset sorted from them (not recorded which). The receptors stem from an adult woman who had mild COVID-19 (a few samples of this study predate the infection). Cell type and time point are not known. CDR3s include the opening cysteine and the closing phenylalanine or tryptophan. D genes are given only for firm matches. Size is stated for part of the rows, as once, few or many counts, or as a class when the clone is expanded.

TRBD1 TRBJ2-5 NA TRBV24-1 TGTGCCACCAGTGATTTCGGGACAGGGGGAGAGACCCAGTACTTC CATSDFGTGGETQYF
NA TRBJ2-1 NA TRBV4-1 TGCGCCAGCAGCCCGGAGGGGGCCAATGAGCAGTTCTTC CASSPEGANEQFF
TRBD2 TRBJ2-7 NA TRBV6-5 TGTGCCAGCAGTTTCGGACTAGCGGGAGTATACGAGCAGTACTTC CASSFGLAGVYEQYF
NA TRBJ2-2 few TRBV20-1 TGCAGTGCTAGAGATCCTAGAAACACCGGGGAGCTGTTTTTT CSARDPRNTGELFF
NA TRBJ1-5 NA TRBV29-1 TGCAGCGTTGGCGAAGGGAATCAGCCCCAGCATTTT CSVGEGNQPQHF
NA TRBJ1-4 NA TRBV2 TGTGCCAGCAGTGAAGCCGCAGGTGCAACTAATGAAAAACTGTTTTTT CASSEAAGATNEKLFF
TRBD1 TRBJ2-1 few TRBV12-3/TRBV12-4 TGTGCCAGCAGTTTCGGGGTGTCCGGGACAGGGGCCCAACAGTTCTTC CASSFGVSGTGAQQFF
TRBD1 TRBJ2-1 few TRBV5-1 TGCGCCAGCGTCCAGGGGGATGAGCAGTTCTTC CASVQGDEQFF
NA TRBJ2-1 NA TRBV7-3 TGTGCCAGCAGCTTAGTGGGCCCGAAGAATGAGCAGTTCTTC CASSLVGPKNEQFF
NA TRBJ1-1 few TRBV6-1 TGTGCCAGCAGTGAACCCCTAGGACAGAACACTGAAGCTTTCTTT CASSEPLGQNTEAFF
NA TRBJ2-7 NA TRBV20-1 TGCAGTGCTAGCCCTACAGGGATCAACGAGCAGTACTTC CSASPTGINEQYF
TRBD2 TRBJ2-2 NA TRBV7-2 TGTGCCAGCAGCTTAGCAGGCCTAGCGGCCACCGGGGAGCTGTTTTTT CASSLAGLAATGELFF
NA TRBJ2-2 NA TRBV2 TGTGCCAGCACCCCCCGAGGGGGGACCCCGAACACCGGGGAGCTGTTTTTT CASTPRGGTPNTGELFF
NA TRBJ1-5 few TRBV30 TGTGCCTGGAGTCTGGCAGGGGCCCGGTTACAGCATTTT CAWSLAGARLQHF
NA TRBJ1-5 NA TRBV30 TGTGCCTGGAGTGGGGGGTTTCAGCCCCAGCATTTT CAWSGGFQPQHF
NA TRBJ2-7 NA TRBV24-1 TGTGCCACCAGTGACCCCAGGGTCCCCTACGAGCAGTACTTC CATSDPRVPYEQYF
NA TRBJ1-2 NA TRBV2 TGTGCCAGCAGTGAAATGGGGGACTATGGCTACACCTTC CASSEMGDYGYTF
TRBD2 TRBJ2-1 few TRBV7-2 TGTGCCAGCAGCTCCGGGACTAGCGCCTACAATGAGCAGTTCTTC CASSSGTSAYNEQFF
TRBD2 TRBJ2-3 few TRBV5-1 TGCGCCAGCAGCTTGGAGCGAGTGGGAGGGAATACAGATACGCAGTATTTT CASSLERVGGNTDTQYF
TRBD2 TRBJ2-5 few TRBV7-8 TGTGCCAGCAGCCCCTCACCCGGGGGGGCAAGTGAGACCCAGTACTTC CASSPSPGGASETQYF
TRBD2 TRBJ2-3 NA TRBV4-1 TGCGCCAGCAGCCAAGATCCTGCTAGCGGGGGGTCATCTAGCACAGATACGCAGTATTTT CASSQDPASGGSSSTDTQYF
TRBD1 TRBJ1-2 NA TRBV19 TGTGCCAGTAGTATAGGTGGACAGGCGGATACCTTC CASSIGGQADTF
TRBD1 TRBJ1-2 few TRBV7-9 TGTGCCAGCAGATCAGGGGGCCAACCACCCTCGGGCTACACCTTC CASRSGGQPPSGYTF
NA TRBJ1-2 NA TRBV15 TGTGCCACCAGCAGTCTGGACAGAGAGAACTATGGCTACACCTTC CATSSLDRENYGYTF
NA TRBJ2-2 few TRBV7-9 TGTGCCAGCAGCGGGAAAATTTGGGCGAACACCGGGGAGCTGTTTTTT CASSGKIWANTGELFF
NA TRBJ1-2 few TRBV7-2 TGTGCCAGCAGCTTAGTAGTAGGGAATGATGGCTACACCTTC CASSLVVGNDGYTF
TRBD1 TRBJ2-2 NA TRBV7-9 TGTGCCAGCAGCTTAGCCCCAGGGGGAGTCACCGGGGAGCTGTTTTTT CASSLAPGGVTGELFF
NA TRBJ2-7 NA TRBV20-1 TGCAGTGCTGGATCGGGATATGATCCCTACGAGCAGTACTTC CSAGSGYDPYEQYF
NA TRBJ2-5 few TRBV15 TGTGCCACCAGCAGAGATAACAGTGAAGAGACCCAGTACTTC CATSRDNSEETQYF
NA TRBJ1-6 NA TRBV12-3/TRBV12-4 TGTGCCAGCCAGAGCTCCTATAATTCACCCCTCCACTTT CASQSSYNSPLHF
NA TRBJ2-7 many TRBV12-3/TRBV12-4 TGTGCCAGCAGTTTACGAGGGACGACCTACGAGCAGTACTTC CASSLRGTTYEQYF
NA TRBJ1-2 few TRBV5-4 TGTGCCAGCACCCTAGCCGGGTCCCCTGGCTACACCTTC CASTLAGSPGYTF
NA TRBJ2-3 NA TRBV29-1 TGCAGCGTTGCTTTGGGGGAGGTTCCAGATACGCAGTATTTT CSVALGEVPDTQYF
NA TRBJ1-6 few TRBV7-9 TGTGCCAGCAGCTTGTACGGTGAAGGATCACCCCTCCACTTT CASSLYGEGSPLHF
NA TRBJ1-2 many TRBV5-6 TGTGCCAGCAGCCAGCGGCGACTCTATGGCTACACCTTC CASSQRRLYGYTF
TRBD1 TRBJ1-1 NA TRBV7-9 TGTGCCAGCAGATCCCGAGGACAGGGGGAGGGAAACACTGAAGCTTTCTTT CASRSRGQGEGNTEAFF
TRBD1 TRBJ1-2 few TRBV5-1 TGCGCCAGCAGCACAGGGGATGTATTGTATGGCTACACCTTC CASSTGDVLYGYTF
TRBD1 TRBJ2-2 few TRBV29-1 TGCAGCGTCGCCCACATGATGACAGGGCTGGCCGGGGAGCTGTTTTTT CSVAHMMTGLAGELFF
NA TRBJ1-1 few TRBV6-5 TGTGCCAGCAGTTACGGTGGCACGAACACTGAAGCTTTCTTT CASSYGGTNTEAFF
NA TRBJ2-1 NA TRBV18 TGTGCCAGCTCACAGGGCCAAATCTCCTACAATGAGCAGTTCTTC CASSQGQISYNEQFF
NA TRBJ2-5 NA TRBV12-3/TRBV12-4 TGTGCCAGCAGCACCACACCCCTGGGGGAGACCCAGTACTTC CASSTTPLGETQYF
TRBD2 TRBJ2-1 NA TRBV19 TGTGCCAGTAGTTTGTCTAGCGGCTACAATGAGCAGTTCTTC CASSLSSGYNEQFF
TRBD1 TRBJ1-2 few TRBV6-5 TGTGCCAGCAGTTACTTGACTCAAGGGGGCCTCGGCTATGGCTACACCTTC CASSYLTQGGLGYGYTF
NA TRBJ2-1 NA TRBV14 TGTGCCAGCAGCCAAGCCCGGGGGCAAGGGCAGTTCTTC CASSQARGQGQFF
TRBD1 TRBJ1-2 NA TRBV4-2 TGTGCCAGCAGCCAGGCTTACCTCCGGGACAGCGGCTATGGCTACACCTTC CASSQAYLRDSGYGYTF
TRBD1 TRBJ2-7 few TRBV7-6 TGTGCCAGCAGCTCGGGACAGTTCTACGAGCAGTACTTC CASSSGQFYEQYF